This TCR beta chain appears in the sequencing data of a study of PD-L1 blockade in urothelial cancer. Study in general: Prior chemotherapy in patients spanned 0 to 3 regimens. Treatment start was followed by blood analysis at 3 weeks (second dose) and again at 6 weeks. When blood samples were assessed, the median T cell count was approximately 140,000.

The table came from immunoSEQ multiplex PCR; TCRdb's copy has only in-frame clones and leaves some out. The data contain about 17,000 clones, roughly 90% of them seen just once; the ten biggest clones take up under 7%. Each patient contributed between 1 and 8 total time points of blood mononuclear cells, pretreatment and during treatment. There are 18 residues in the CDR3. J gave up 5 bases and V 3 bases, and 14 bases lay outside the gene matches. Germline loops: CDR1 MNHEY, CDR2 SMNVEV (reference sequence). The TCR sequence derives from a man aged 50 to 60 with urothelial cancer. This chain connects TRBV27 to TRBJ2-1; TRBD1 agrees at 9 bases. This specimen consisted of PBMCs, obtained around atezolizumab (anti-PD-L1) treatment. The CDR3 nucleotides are TGTGCCAGCAGTTTCACTAGGGGGACAGGGATCGGACACAATGAGCAGTTCTTC. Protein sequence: CASSFTRGTGIGHNEQFF.